This T cell receptor beta chain was retrieved from a study of cytomegalovirus exposure and HLA in healthy donors. Study as a whole: Ancestry clustering placed around four fifths of several hundred genotyped donors in the Caucasian-associated cluster.

The junction had 7 bases not matched to a gene; V was cut back by 3 bases and J by 11 bases. This CDR3 contains 12 residues. Germline CDR1 SGDLS, CDR2 YYNGEE. Primers for the PCR totalled 60 Vbeta and 13 Jbeta. Here immunoSEQ multiplex PCR was the method, and the copy in TCRdb shows in-frame clones only, minus some. The repertoire holds some 200,000 clones, with over 60% as singletons. Only one count was recorded for this clone. Sequencing was done on a sample of PBMCs. This rearrangement joins TRBV9 to TRBJ1-1; 7 nucleotides line up with TRBD1. The receptor's source is a man aged 18 to 29 in good health and CMV-seronegative. Here the CDR3 reads CASSANRGRAFF. The CDR3 nucleotides read TGTGCCAGCAGCGCTAACAGGGGACGGGCTTTCTTT.